This T cell receptor beta chain was identified during a study of cytomegalovirus exposure and HLA in healthy donors. TCRdb's copy holds only in-frame clones and misses some; the assay was immunoSEQ multiplex PCR. The top ten clones hold 1.5% to 2% of a sample with about 120,000 clones, approximately 90% of them seen once. V shed 3 bases and J shed 2 bases, with 11 bases lying between them. The CDR3 runs to 15 residues. CDR1 is MDHEN, CDR2 SYDVKM, per germline. This sequence joins TRBV28 and TRBJ1-5; no clear D gene. Source material: PBMCs. The receptor was isolated from a woman aged 18-30 years in good health and CMV-seronegative. This CDR3 reads CASSFGHPGNQPQHF. In DNA, the CDR3 is TGTGCCAGCAGTTTTGGGCACCCTGGCAATCAGCCCCAGCATTTT.